The sequence of this T cell receptor (beta chain) was determined in a study of human T cells and chemical hapten exposure. Study-wide background: Patients having alopecia areata, totalis or universalis were mostly female.

Time point: patch test 1, 2 weeks after DPC sensitization. Treatment noted: therapeutic diphenylcyclopropenone sensitization with weekly scalp DPC. TCRdb re-derived calls from the RACE reads in MiXCR, one entry per CDR3 protein. The repertoire holds tens of thousands of distinct CDR3 sequences, with about 9.4% as singletons. This clonotype has only a few counts. CDR1 and CDR2 from the germline V gene are SQVTM and ANQGSEA. V lost 6 bases to trimming and J lost 6 bases, with 11 bases between them. The CDR3 sequence is 12 residues long. The sequencing used whole blood, collected in connection with sensitization to the hapten diphenylcyclopropenone (DPC). The chain uses TRBV29-1 and TRBJ2-2; a weak D match, TRBD1 (6 bases). This sequence originates from a woman in her forties with alopecia areata. Some clones in this sample may be carry-over from other donors' samples. CDR3 in DNA: TGCAGCGTGTGGACAGTTTCCGGGGAGCTGTTTTTT. Translating gives CSVWTVSGELFF.